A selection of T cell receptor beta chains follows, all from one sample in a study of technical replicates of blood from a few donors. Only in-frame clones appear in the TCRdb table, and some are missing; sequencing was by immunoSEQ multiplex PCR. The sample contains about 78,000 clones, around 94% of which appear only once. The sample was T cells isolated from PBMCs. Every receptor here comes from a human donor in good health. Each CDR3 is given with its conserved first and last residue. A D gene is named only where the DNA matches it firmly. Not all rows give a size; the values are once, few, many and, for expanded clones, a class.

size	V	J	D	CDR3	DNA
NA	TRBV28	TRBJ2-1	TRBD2	CASCYGTGGSSYNEQFF	TGTGCCAGCTGCTACGGGACCGGGGGGAGCTCCTACAATGAGCAGTTCTTC
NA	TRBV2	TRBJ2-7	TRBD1	CASRVDRGDEQYF	TGTGCCAGCAGAGTCGACAGGGGTGACGAGCAGTACTTC
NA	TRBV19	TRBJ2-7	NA	CASSIEEGAYEQYF	TGTGCCAGTAGTATAGAAGAGGGGGCCTACGAGCAGTACTTC
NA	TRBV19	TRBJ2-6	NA	CASSIDSRAPGANVLTF	TGTGCCAGTAGTATAGATTCCAGGGCCCCTGGGGCCAACGTCCTGACTTTC
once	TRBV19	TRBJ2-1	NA	CASSILGQGINEQFF	TGTGCCAGTAGTATATTAGGACAAGGGATAAATGAGCAGTTCTTC
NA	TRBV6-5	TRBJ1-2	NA	CASSYRTLRTGYGYTF	TGTGCCAGCAGTTACAGGACCCTAAGAACAGGATATGGCTACACCTTC
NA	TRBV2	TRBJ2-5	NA	CASGSFMETQYF	TGTGCCAGCGGTAGTTTTATGGAGACCCAGTACTTC
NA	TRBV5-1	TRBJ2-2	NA	CASSLAILRGTNTGELFF	TGCGCCAGCAGCTTGGCCATCTTAAGAGGGACGAACACCGGGGAGCTGTTTTTT
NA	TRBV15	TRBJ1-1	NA	CATSRVYMNTEAFF	TGTGCCACCAGCAGAGTATATATGAACACTGAAGCTTTCTTT
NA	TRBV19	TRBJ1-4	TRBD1	CASTSGGQGYEKLFF	TGTGCCAGTACCTCAGGGGGACAGGGATATGAAAAACTGTTTTTT
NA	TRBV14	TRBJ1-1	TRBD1	CASSQDLGTDLNTEAFF	TGTGCCAGCAGCCAAGATCTTGGGACAGATCTGAACACTGAAGCTTTCTTT
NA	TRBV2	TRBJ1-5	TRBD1	CASRNSGGGQPQHF	TGTGCCAGCAGGAATTCAGGGGGCGGCCAGCCCCAGCATTTT
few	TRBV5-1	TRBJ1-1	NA	CASSPYSGLTEAFF	TGCGCCAGCAGCCCCTACAGCGGGTTAACTGAAGCTTTCTTT
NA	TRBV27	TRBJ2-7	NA	CASSTGGDYEQYF	TGTGCCAGCAGTACCGGGGGTGACTACGAGCAGTACTTC
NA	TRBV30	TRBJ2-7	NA	CAWERGSPYEQYF	TGTGCCTGGGAAAGAGGGTCTCCCTACGAGCAGTACTTC
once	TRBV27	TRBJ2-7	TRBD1	CASSQTTGAAYEQYF	TGTGCCAGCAGTCAAACGACAGGGGCGGCCTACGAGCAGTACTTC
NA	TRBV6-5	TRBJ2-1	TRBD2	CASSYLAGTNEQFF	TGTGCCAGCAGTTACCTAGCGGGAACAAATGAGCAGTTCTTC
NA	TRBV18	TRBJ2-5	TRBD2	CASSPLAGDRETQYF	TGTGCCAGCTCACCGCTCGCGGGGGACCGGGAGACCCAGTACTTC
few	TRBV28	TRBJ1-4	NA	CASSFRDEKLFF	TGTGCCAGCAGTTTCAGGGATGAAAAACTGTTTTTT
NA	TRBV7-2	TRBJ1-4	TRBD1	CASRSYTGDGNEKLFF	TGTGCCAGCAGATCCTATACAGGGGATGGCAATGAAAAACTGTTTTTT
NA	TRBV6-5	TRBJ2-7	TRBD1	CASSYGTGRTYEQYF	TGTGCCAGCAGTTACGGGACAGGACGTACCTACGAGCAGTACTTC
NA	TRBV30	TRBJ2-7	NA	CAWKTAPPGLEQYF	TGTGCCTGGAAAACAGCCCCCCCAGGGTTAGAGCAGTACTTC
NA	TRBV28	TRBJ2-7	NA	CAINRDSYYEQYF	TGTGCCATAAACCGGGACTCTTACTACGAGCAGTACTTC
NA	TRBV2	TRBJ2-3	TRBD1	CASEYRGRTDTQYF	TGTGCCAGCGAATACAGGGGGCGCACAGATACGCAGTATTTT
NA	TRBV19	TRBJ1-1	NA	CASSLVSGNTEAFF	TGTGCCAGTAGCCTGGTGTCAGGAAACACTGAAGCTTTCTTT
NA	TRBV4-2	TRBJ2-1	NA	CASSQDPGVAGEQFF	TGTGCCAGCAGCCAAGATCCAGGGGTAGCGGGCGAGCAGTTCTTC
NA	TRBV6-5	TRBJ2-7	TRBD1	CASRRDRGAAQYF	TGTGCCAGCAGGAGGGACAGAGGGGCTGCGCAGTACTTC
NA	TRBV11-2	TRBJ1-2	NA	CASSLPQGDYGYTF	TGTGCCAGCAGCTTACCGCAGGGCGACTATGGCTACACCTTC
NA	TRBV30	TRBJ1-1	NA	CAWRDYREAFF	TGTGCCTGGAGGGATTACAGGGAAGCTTTCTTT
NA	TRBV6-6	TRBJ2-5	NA	CASSSDSLETQYF	TGTGCCAGCAGTTCGGACAGTCTAGAGACCCAGTACTTC
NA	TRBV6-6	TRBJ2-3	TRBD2	CASTYRGGLTDTQYF	TGTGCCAGCACCTACCGGGGGGGGCTCACAGATACGCAGTATTTT
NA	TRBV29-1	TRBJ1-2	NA	CSVETGVGYTF	TGCAGCGTTGAAACCGGGGTTGGCTACACCTTC
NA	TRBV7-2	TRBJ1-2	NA	CASSLGRSFYGYTF	TGTGCCAGCAGCTTAGGGAGATCGTTTTATGGCTACACCTTC
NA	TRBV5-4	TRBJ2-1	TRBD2	CASSLRGSSYNEQFF	TGTGCCAGCAGCTTGCGCGGGAGCTCCTACAATGAGCAGTTCTTC
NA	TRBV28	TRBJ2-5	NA	CASNLRPTGHPPYF	TGTGCCAGCAACCTTAGGCCAACAGGGCACCCTCCGTACTTC
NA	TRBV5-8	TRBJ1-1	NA	CASSLTANTEAFF	TGTGCCAGCAGCTTGACAGCGAACACTGAAGCTTTCTTT
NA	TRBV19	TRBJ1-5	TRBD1	CASRGTDRGGNQPQHF	TGTGCCAGTAGGGGGACGGACAGGGGAGGCAATCAGCCCCAGCATTTT
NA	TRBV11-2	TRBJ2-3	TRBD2	CASSRASGRTQYF	TGTGCCAGCAGCCGAGCTAGCGGGAGAACGCAGTATTTT
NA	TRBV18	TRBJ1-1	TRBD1	CASSEGQGGTEAFF	TGTGCCAGCTCGGAGGGACAGGGTGGCACTGAAGCTTTCTTT
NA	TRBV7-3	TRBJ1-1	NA	CASSLGANTEAFF	TGTGCCAGCAGCTTAGGGGCGAACACTGAAGCTTTCTTT
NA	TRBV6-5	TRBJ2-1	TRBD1	CASSPGQAFNEQFF	TGTGCCAGCAGTCCAGGACAGGCCTTCAATGAGCAGTTCTTC
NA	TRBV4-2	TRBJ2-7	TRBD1	CASSQVWAGTGVSYEQYF	TGTGCCAGCAGCCAAGTTTGGGCCGGGACAGGGGTCTCCTACGAGCAGTACTTC
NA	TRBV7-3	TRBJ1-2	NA	CASSLMAGFGYTF	TGTGCCAGCAGCTTAATGGCAGGGTTTGGCTACACCTTC
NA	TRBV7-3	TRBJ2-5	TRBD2	CASSPGGFQETQYF	TGTGCCAGCAGCCCCGGGGGGTTCCAAGAGACCCAGTACTTC
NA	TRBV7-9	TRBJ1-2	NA	CASSLGQDYGYTF	TGTGCCAGCAGCTTAGGACAGGACTATGGCTACACCTTC
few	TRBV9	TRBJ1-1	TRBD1	CASSVGIGDREDTEAFF	TGTGCCAGCAGCGTAGGTATAGGGGACAGGGAAGACACTGAAGCTTTCTTT
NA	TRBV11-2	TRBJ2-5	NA	CASSLFIGQAEETQYF	TGTGCCAGCAGCTTATTCATAGGCCAGGCCGAGGAGACCCAGTACTTC
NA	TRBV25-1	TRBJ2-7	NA	CASSFRGSYEQYF	TGTGCCAGCAGTTTCAGGGGATCCTACGAGCAGTACTTC
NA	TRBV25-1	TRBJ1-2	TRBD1	CASSQRAGGYGYTF	TGTGCCAGCAGTCAAAGAGCAGGGGGTTATGGCTACACCTTC
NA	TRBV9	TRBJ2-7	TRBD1	CASSVVGDSSYEQYF	TGTGCCAGCAGCGTAGTTGGGGACAGCTCCTACGAGCAGTACTTC
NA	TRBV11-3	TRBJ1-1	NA	CASSLGVRGGVGNFFF	TGTGCCAGCAGCTTAGGAGTCCGGGGAGGAGTTGGAAATTTTTTCTTT